This entry is about one TCR beta chain. The sample comes from a study of control samples from healthy donors and cancer patients. CDR1 and CDR2 (germline): MGHRA, YSYEKL. The CDR3 contains 17 residues. V lost 0 bases and J lost 5, with 19 bases in between. Profiling relied on immunoSEQ multiplex PCR, and the TCRdb table lists in-frame clones only, not all of them. The data hold 120,000 or so clones, with about 92% observed a single time. Sequencing input: PBMCs. This TCR was recovered from a man aged 50-59 years with head and neck cancer. J is TRBJ1-1 and V is TRBV4-1; D may be TRBD1 (6 bases). Here the CDR3 DNA reads TGCGCCAGCAGCCAAGAAATAGGTACAGGGCGGGGGACTGAAGCTTTCTTT. It encodes CASSQEIGTGRGTEAFF.